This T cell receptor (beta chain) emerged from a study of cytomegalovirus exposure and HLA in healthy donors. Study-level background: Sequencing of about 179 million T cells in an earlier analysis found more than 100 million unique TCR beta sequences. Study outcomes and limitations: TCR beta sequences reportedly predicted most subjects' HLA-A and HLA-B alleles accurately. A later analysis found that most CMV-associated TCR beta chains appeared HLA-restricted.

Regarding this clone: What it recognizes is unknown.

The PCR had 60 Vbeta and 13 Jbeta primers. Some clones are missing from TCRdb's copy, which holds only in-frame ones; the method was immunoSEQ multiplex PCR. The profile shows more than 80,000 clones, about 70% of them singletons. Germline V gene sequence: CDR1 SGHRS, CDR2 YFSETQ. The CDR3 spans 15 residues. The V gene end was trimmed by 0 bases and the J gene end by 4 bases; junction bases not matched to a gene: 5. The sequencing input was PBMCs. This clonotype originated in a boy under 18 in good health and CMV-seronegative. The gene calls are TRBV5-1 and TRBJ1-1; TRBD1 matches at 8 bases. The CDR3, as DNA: TGCGCCAGCAGCTTGGAGTCCAGGGGGCTCACTGAAGCTTTCTTT. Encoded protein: CASSLESRGLTEAFF.